The source of this T cell receptor (beta chain) is a study of a mutant IDH1 vaccine in newly diagnosed glioma. Whole-study context: Treated patients, approximately 60% male and roughly 40% female, averaged about 40 years of age.

This CDR3 spans 15 amino acids. Trimming took off 3 bases at V and 4 bases at J, with 15 bases between the two ends. CDR1 is KGHSH, CDR2 LQKENI, per germline. Time point described: baseline, week 1 (first vaccination visit). Treatment described: pre-vaccination baseline after standard-of-care therapy. Astrocytomas found in donors were new, WHO grade 3 or 4, IDH1-mutant and ATRX-lost. Repertoires were generated with immunoSEQ multiplex PCR, while TCRdb's copy carries only in-frame clones and drops some. The table has approximately 88,000 clones, 80% seen once. This TCR was recovered from a middle-aged man with glioma. The gene calls are TRBV18 and TRBJ1-2; a weak D match, TRBD1 (6 bases). Sequences were derived from PBMCs, sampled from a glioma patient treated with radiotherapy, temozolomide or both. CDR3 nucleotides: TGTGCCAGCTCACCTGGGTCGGGGGCATTCTATGGCTACACCTTC. Translation gives CASSPGSGAFYGYTF.